This TCR beta chain was captured by sequencing in a study of spatial heterogeneity in lung cancer. In the study overall: Strongly correlated with TCR transcript counts in tumor regions was a T cell module score, which was a transcriptional module score calculated from matched bulk RNA-seq. Study conclusions and caveats: Tumor T cells had an estimated coverage that came to about 7% for alpha chains and under 15% for beta chains. One measure, the expanded intratumoral alpha and beta TCR count, tracked tumor mutation counts.

There are 16 residues in the CDR3. The ends were cut back, 1 base at V and 6 bases at J, with 18 bases in the middle. Germline V lookup: CDR1 DFQATT, CDR2 SNEGSKA (reference sequence). In TCRdb, the 5' RACE reads were re-called with MiXCR into one record per CDR3 protein. Among about 6,000 distinct CDR3 sequences listed, approximately 8.5% were seen once. The time point is: sample taken at primary tumor resection. Whole RNA was taken from tumor, nontumor lung or frozen PBMC; it was then sequenced unsorted. With respect to this clonotype: Its specificity is not known.

The receptor comes from a female donor with early-stage non-small cell lung cancer. The chain carries TRBV20-1 and TRBJ2-2; D possibly corresponds to TRBD2 (6 bases). Sequences were derived from lung tumor tissue, sampled at surgery. The CDR3 nucleotides are TGCAGTGCTAGAGCTCTTCGTCTTATAGCGGCCGGGGAGCTGTTTTTT. The encoded protein is CSARALRLIAAGELFF.